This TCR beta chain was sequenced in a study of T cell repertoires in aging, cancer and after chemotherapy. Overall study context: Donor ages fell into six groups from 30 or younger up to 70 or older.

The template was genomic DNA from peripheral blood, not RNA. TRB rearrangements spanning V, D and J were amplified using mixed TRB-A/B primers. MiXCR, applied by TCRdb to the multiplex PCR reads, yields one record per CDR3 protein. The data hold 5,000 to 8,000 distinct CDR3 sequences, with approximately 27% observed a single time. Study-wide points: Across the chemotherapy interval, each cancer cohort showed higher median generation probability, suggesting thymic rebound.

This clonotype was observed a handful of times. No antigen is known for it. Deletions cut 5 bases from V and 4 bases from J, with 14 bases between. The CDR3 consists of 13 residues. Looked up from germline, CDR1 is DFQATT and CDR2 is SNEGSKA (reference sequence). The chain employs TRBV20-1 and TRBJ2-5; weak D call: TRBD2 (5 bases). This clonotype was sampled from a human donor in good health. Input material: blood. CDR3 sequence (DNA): TGCAGTGCTTTTGGAGGAACCCTAGAGACCCAGTACTTC. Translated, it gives CSAFGGTLETQYF.